Described below is a single T cell receptor (beta chain) sequence and its context. What this receptor recognizes is not known. It has no much larger one-base neighbor in the sample; base qualities were not kept. The immunoSEQ Assay, a bias-controlled multiplex PCR, was used to amplify TCRbeta CDR3 regions from genomic DNA. For the original study's pipeline: The number of nucleated cells in each sample was estimated by amplification of reference gene primers within the assay. To quantify the absolute abundance of each unique TCRbeta CDR3 rearrangement, sequence reads were collapsed and filtered. Productive Simpson clonality was computed per sample as the square root of Simpson's diversity index over productive rearrangements. TCRdb provides this immuneACCESS table in a form limited to in-frame rearrangements. Some clones are lacking; in checked studies, under half of them reflect an unresolved V gene, and why the rest are absent is not known. D and trimming were read from the DNA, whereas the V and J calls and clone size are those reported in that table. Recorded for this sample are some 55,000 clones; about nine tenths of them occurred a single time. The ten biggest clones cover 7% to 9% of the sample.

For CDR1 and CDR2, the germline V gene (reference sequence) lists MNHNY and SVGAGI. The germline V end is reduced by 5 bases and the J end by 6 bases; junction bases left unmatched: 2. The CDR3, cysteine through phenylalanine, is 13 amino acids long. The sequence is cut down to CDR3 DNA, 39 bases in frame from base 1. The data stem from a study of blood T cell repertoires in COVID-19 (dated by TCRdb to 2018 to 2021). Study-wide context: Collaborator samples came from the United States, Italy and Spain and covered acute and convalescent phases of COVID-19. The repertoires were released in a freely available public database meant as a resource for research on the immune response to SARS-CoV-2. The sample metadata nearly always contained a de-identified subject ID, COVID-19 status, age in years and sex. The samples were drawn from two sources: the first 160 participants of the ongoing ImmuneRACE study, and some 1,300 subjects contributed by 6 global collaborators. Where HLA class I and class II types were available, the types were taken from metadata supplied by the sample provider, not from assay-based typing. Subjects who had been exposed to COVID-19, were actively infected with it, or had recovered from it provided the deeply sampled blood TCRbeta repertoires that made up the dataset. The material from the prospective study consisted of cDNA or gDNA derived from T cells, B-cell-depleted T cells, or PBMCs. The investigation overall reported the following: The quantity of clinical and demographic metadata differed by source and by participant and was supplied without curation.

Collaborating institutions collected whole blood in K2EDTA tubes following their own protocols. For TCRbeta analysis, collaborator samples were shipped as frozen whole blood, as isolated PBMCs, or as DNA extracted from either sample type. Source material: peripheral blood. The chain links TRBV6-6 with TRBJ2-1; TRBD2 lines up with 9 middle nucleotides. The source is a woman in her 40s with active COVID-19. The CDR3 is CASSAGGFNEQFF. The DNA sequence is TGTGCCAGCAGTGCGGGGGGGTTCAATGAGCAGTTCTTC.